The rows below give T cell receptor beta chains drawn from one sample of a study of shared clonotypes between healthy human individuals. TCRdb keeps only in-frame clones here, not all; method: immunoSEQ multiplex PCR. The sample has about 1.1 million clones; 77% are singletons. What was sequenced was memory CD4+ T cells from PBMCs. Receptors were obtained from a man aged 18-30 years in good health. Some clones in this sample may be carry-over from other donors' samples. The CDR3 runs from the conserved cysteine through the conserved F or W. A D gene is named only where the DNA matches it firmly. Clone size is not always given. Where it is, it says once, few, many or a class for expanded clones.

V gene,D gene,J gene,clone size,CDR3 DNA,CDR3 protein
TRBV7-2,-,TRBJ1-4,-,TGTGCCAGCAGCTTGCAGGCAACTAATGAAAAACTGTTTTTT,CASSLQATNEKLFF
TRBV2,TRBD2,TRBJ2-7,-,TGTGCCAGCAACTATCAGCGGGAGAGCCCTCTAGGGCAGTACTTC,CASNYQRESPLGQYF
TRBV7-9,-,TRBJ2-5,-,TGTGCCAGCAGCTTAGAACCAGGGCAAGAGACCCAGTACTTC,CASSLEPGQETQYF
TRBV4-2,TRBD2,TRBJ2-7,-,TGTGCCAGCAGCCAACCCGGACTAGCGGGAGTAGCCGAGCAGTACTTC,CASSQPGLAGVAEQYF
TRBV10-2,-,TRBJ1-1,few,TGCGCCAGCAGGGAAAGGGGCACTGAAGCTTTCTTT,CASRERGTEAFF
TRBV30,TRBD1,TRBJ2-7,-,TGTGCCTGGAGTGCAGGGGCAGGGGGTAGGGAGCAGTACTTC,CAWSAGAGGREQYF
TRBV4-3,TRBD2,TRBJ2-2,few,TGCGCCAGCAGCATACGGACTAGCGGAGTCTACACCGGGGAGCTGTTTTTT,CASSIRTSGVYTGELFF
TRBV10-3,TRBD1,TRBJ1-1,-,TGTGCCATCAGAGCCGGACAGGGAAGGTGGGTGAACACTGAAGCTTTCTTT,CAIRAGQGRWVNTEAFF
TRBV5-1,TRBD1,TRBJ2-3,few,TGCGCCAGCAGTTGGAAGGGGGCCACAGATACGCAGTATTTT,CASSWKGATDTQYF
TRBV7-9,-,TRBJ1-3,once,TGTGCCAGCAGCCTGTACGATGGGAACACCATATATTTT,CASSLYDGNTIYF
TRBV5-1,-,TRBJ2-7,-,TGCGCCAGCAGCTTGCTGGGACTTCCTTACGAGCAGTACTTC,CASSLLGLPYEQYF
TRBV6-1,-,TRBJ1-1,-,TGTGCCAGCAGTGAAACAGGCAAGTCTGAAGCTTTCTTT,CASSETGKSEAFF
TRBV7-2,TRBD1,TRBJ1-2,-,TGTGCCAGCAGCGAGGGACAGGGGAGGAATGGCTACACCTTC,CASSEGQGRNGYTF
TRBV9,TRBD2,TRBJ2-1,-,TGTGCCAGCAGCGCCACTAGCGGGGTCTACAATGAGCAGTTCTTC,CASSATSGVYNEQFF
TRBV5-1,-,TRBJ2-7,-,TGCGCCAGCAGCTCTCAGGGATACGAGCAGTACTTC,CASSSQGYEQYF
TRBV15,TRBD1,TRBJ1-2,-,TGTGCCACCAGCCCAAGACAGGGGGCCGCGAATGGCTACACCTTC,CATSPRQGAANGYTF
TRBV30,TRBD1,TRBJ1-2,-,TGTGCCTGGAGGCCGGGACAGGGCCTCTATGGCTACACCTTC,CAWRPGQGLYGYTF
TRBV15,-,TRBJ1-3,-,TGTGCCACCAGCAGAGATTCGGCCAACTCTGGAAACACCATATATTTT,CATSRDSANSGNTIYF
TRBV7-2,TRBD2,TRBJ2-3,once,TGTGCCAGCAGCCCGGGGGGTGCTACTAGAAGTGTGACGCAGTATTTT,CASSPGGATRSVTQYF
TRBV27,-,TRBJ1-1,-,TGTGCCAGCACCCCCGGGGCAGGGTATCGTGAAGCTTTCTTT,CASTPGAGYREAFF
TRBV11-1,-,TRBJ2-7,-,TGTGCCAGCACCGTCCGGCAGGGGAACGGGCCTTACGAGCAGTACTTC,CASTVRQGNGPYEQYF
TRBV28,TRBD1,TRBJ2-7,many,TGTGCCAGCAGTTCCTCGGGACAGCCCATCGCCGACGAGCAGTACTTC,CASSSSGQPIADEQYF
TRBV5-8,-,TRBJ1-1,-,TGTGCCAGCATCCGGGGGAGGACTGAAGCTTTCTTT,CASIRGRTEAFF
TRBV5-1,-,TRBJ2-2,-,TGCGCCAGCAGCTTGGACCAGGGTGCGACCGGGGAGCTGTTTTTT,CASSLDQGATGELFF